This record concerns one T cell receptor beta chain sequence. Antigen unknown. The sample belongs to a study of T cell repertoires in cytomegalovirus infection. At the level of the study: CMV epitopes used comprised recently identified HLA-C-restricted ones and well-studied HLA-B-restricted ones. Both a matching HLA type and CMV infection were indicated by public TCR beta signatures.

TCRdb reprocessed the reads with MiXCR, giving one entry per CDR3 protein. Counted here are under 40,000 distinct CDR3 sequences, about 54% occurring once; the ten biggest clones make up around nine tenths. The length of the CDR3 is 15 residues. V was pared by 5 bases and J by 1 base, with 13 bases between. The clonotype comes from a human donor in good health (CMV status not recorded). Some clones in this sample may be carry-over from other donors' samples. The V gene is TRBV12-3 or TRBV12-4, the J gene TRBJ2-3; TRBD1 might be the D (6 bases). The specimen was CD8+ T cells from cultured PBMCs, collected from culture after CMV antigen stimulation. CDR3 DNA: TGTGCCAGCAGTGACTCAGGGGAGCGCACAGATACGCAGTATTTT. Encoded protein: CASSDSGERTDTQYF.